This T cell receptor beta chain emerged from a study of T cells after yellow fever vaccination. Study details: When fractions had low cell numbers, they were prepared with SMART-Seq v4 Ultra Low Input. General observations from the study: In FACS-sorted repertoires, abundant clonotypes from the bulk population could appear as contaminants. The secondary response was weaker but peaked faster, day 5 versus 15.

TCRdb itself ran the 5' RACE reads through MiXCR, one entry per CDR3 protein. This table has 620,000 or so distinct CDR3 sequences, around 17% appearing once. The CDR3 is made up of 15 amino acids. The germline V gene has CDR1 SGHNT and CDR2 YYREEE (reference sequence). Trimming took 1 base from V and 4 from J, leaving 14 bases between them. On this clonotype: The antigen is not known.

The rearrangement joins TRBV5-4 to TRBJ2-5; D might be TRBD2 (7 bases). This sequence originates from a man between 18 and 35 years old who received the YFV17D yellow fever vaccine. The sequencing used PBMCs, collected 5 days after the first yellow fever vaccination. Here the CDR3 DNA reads TGTGCCAGCAGCTTGCCGGGGGGCATGGGAGAGACCCAGTACTTC. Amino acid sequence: CASSLPGGMGETQYF.